The sequence of this TCR beta chain was determined in a study of T cells expressing NK-cell markers. This CDR3 is 14 amino acids long. CDR1 SEHNR and CDR2 FQNEAQ come from the germline V gene (reference sequence). TCRdb re-called the 5' RACE reads; every CDR3 protein appears as one record, without DNA. The sample shows approximately 22,000 distinct CDR3 sequences, and roughly three fifths sits with its ten largest clones. This rearrangement joins TRBV7-9 to TRBJ2-5; the TRBD1 assignment by TCRdb is unverifiable without DNA. This clonotype originated in a man aged 18 to 70 in good health. The material sequenced was blood T cells: a sorted CD56 or NKG2C T cell subset, CD4+ or CD8+ T cells, or bulk PBMC T cells (not recorded which). The CDR3 sequence is CASSRGQRQETQYF.